Reported below is one T cell receptor (beta chain). What it recognizes is unknown. This specimen belongs to a study of T-cell reconstitution after alpha-beta-depleted transplantation in children. Unique molecular identifiers were incorporated during preparation of the TCRbeta library. TCRdb analysed the PCR reads with MiXCR anew, one entry per CDR3 protein. The sample holds 90,000 to 100,000 distinct CDR3 sequences, about a quarter seen once. Overall study findings and caveats: Where some patients showed high TCRbeta diversity at day 60, it came from recipient T cells and thymic progenitors that had survived. Alpha-beta T cells present about two months after transplant were reported to originate from several hundred expanded graft clones. When one year had passed after transplant, most T-cell counts and diversity came from newly produced T cells.

The source of this sequence is a boy younger than 10 with acute lymphoblastic leukemia, due to receive a stem cell transplant. The source was PBMCs, collected before TCRalphabeta/CD19-depleted stem cell transplant.

The CDR3 region is CASSLQLAEETQYF. In DNA, the CDR3 is TGTGCCAGCAGCTTGCAACTAGCGGAAGAGACCCAGTACTTC. V gene TRBV5-5 combines with J gene TRBJ2-5; 8 bases are a match to TRBD2. With 1 base clipped from V and 3 bases from J, the junction kept 2 bases outside the gene matches. The CDR3 length is 14 residues. Germline V gene sequence: CDR1 SGHKS, CDR2 YYEKEE (reference sequence).